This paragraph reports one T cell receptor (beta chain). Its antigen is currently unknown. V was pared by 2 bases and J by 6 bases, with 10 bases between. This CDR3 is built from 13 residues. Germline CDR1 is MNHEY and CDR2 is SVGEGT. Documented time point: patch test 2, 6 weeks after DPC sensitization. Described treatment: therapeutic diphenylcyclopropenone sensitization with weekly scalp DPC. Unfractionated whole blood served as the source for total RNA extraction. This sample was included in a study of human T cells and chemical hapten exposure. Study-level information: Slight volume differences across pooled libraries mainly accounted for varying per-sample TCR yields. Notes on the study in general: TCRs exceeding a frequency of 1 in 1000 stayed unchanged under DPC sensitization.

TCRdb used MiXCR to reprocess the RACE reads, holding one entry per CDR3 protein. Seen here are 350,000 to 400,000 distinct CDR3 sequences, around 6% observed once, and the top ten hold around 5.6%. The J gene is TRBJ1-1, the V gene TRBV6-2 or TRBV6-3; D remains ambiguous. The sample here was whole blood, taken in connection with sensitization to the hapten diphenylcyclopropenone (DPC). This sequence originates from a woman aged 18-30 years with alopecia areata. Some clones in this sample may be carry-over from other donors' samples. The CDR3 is CASSYQGIAEAFF. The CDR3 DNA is TGTGCCAGCAGTTACCAAGGGATAGCTGAAGCTTTCTTT.